The subject of this entry is one TCR beta chain. Antigen specificity is unknown. PCR involved 60 Vbeta and 13 Jbeta primers. Repertoires were generated with immunoSEQ multiplex PCR, while TCRdb's copy carries only in-frame clones and drops some. Its listing shows 200,000 to 250,000 clones. This record belongs to a study of cytomegalovirus exposure and HLA in healthy donors. The study, taken as a whole, reports: The study reported that TCR beta sequences accurately predicted HLA-A and HLA-B alleles in most subjects. Presence/absence analyses rested on an assumption that sequencing depth was roughly uniform across donors. In a later analysis, productive TCRs from donors in an Asian-associated ancestry cluster reportedly carried fewer N-insertions than the cohort mean.

Specimen: PBMCs. The TCR comes from a girl aged 2-9 years in good health and CMV-seropositive.

The CDR3 protein is CASSRYGGNEQFF. Written as DNA, the CDR3 is TGTGCCAGCAGCCGCTACGGGGGGAATGAGCAGTTCTTC. V gene TRBV5-4 combines with J gene TRBJ2-1, with TRBD2 identical over 7 bases. CDR3 length equals 13 residues. V shed 4 bases, J shed 7 bases, and the junction held 5 bases outside the gene matches. Germline V lookup: CDR1 SGHNT, CDR2 YYREEE (reference sequence).